Described below is a single TCR beta chain sequence and its context. Its antigen is not known. The V and J ends lost 7 bases and 10 bases, in that order; junction bases with no gene match: 12. The germline CDR1 and CDR2 sequences are MDHEN and SYDVKM. The CDR3 has 15 amino acids. This record belongs to a study of cytomegalovirus exposure and HLA in healthy donors. The study, taken as a whole, reports: Sequencing likely produced, as an artifact, a cluster of highly shared sequence variants. Overall, some 160 TCR beta chains were annotated as cytomegalovirus-associated. Being productive about 87% or about 30% of the time was typical of most TCR beta V segments in an earlier analysis.

13 Jbeta primers and 60 Vbeta primers were used for the PCR. Method: immunoSEQ multiplex PCR; TCRdb's copy keeps in-frame clones and lacks some. The sample has about 210,000 clones, 65% to 90% seen once; the top ten hold roughly 0.32%. This TCR derives from a woman aged 25 to 39 in good health and CMV-seronegative. The sequenced material came from PBMCs. The chain recombines TRBV28 with TRBJ2-1; TRBD1 agrees at 11 bases. In nucleotides, the CDR3 is TGTGCCAGCACCGCAAGAGGACAGGGGGCGAGCGAGCAGTTCTTC. Translation: CASTARGQGASEQFF.